This TCR beta chain was sequenced for a study of blood T cell repertoires in COVID-19. Study context: Spain, Italy and the United States supplied samples that represented acute and convalescent COVID-19. Sources were T cells, B-cell-depleted T cells, or PBMCs; the material itself was cDNA or gDNA.

Method: immunoSEQ multiplex PCR; TCRdb's copy keeps in-frame clones and lacks some. Of 300,000 to 350,000 clones listed, 75% to 95% are singletons. Germline-derived CDR1 and CDR2 are MNHEY and SMNVEV (reference sequence). The length of the CDR3 is 14 residues. Trimming pared 3 bases from V and 4 bases from J, leaving 13 bases between. This clone is a singleton in its sample. This clonotype originated in a woman in her 30s with COVID-19, enrolled during active disease. The sequenced material came from peripheral blood. V usage is TRBV27 and J usage is TRBJ2-7; possible D gene TRBD1, 6 bases. The CDR3 nucleotides are TGTGCCAGCAGTTTGAGGGGGAGTGCTTACGAGCAGTACTTC. Encoded protein: CASSLRGSAYEQYF.